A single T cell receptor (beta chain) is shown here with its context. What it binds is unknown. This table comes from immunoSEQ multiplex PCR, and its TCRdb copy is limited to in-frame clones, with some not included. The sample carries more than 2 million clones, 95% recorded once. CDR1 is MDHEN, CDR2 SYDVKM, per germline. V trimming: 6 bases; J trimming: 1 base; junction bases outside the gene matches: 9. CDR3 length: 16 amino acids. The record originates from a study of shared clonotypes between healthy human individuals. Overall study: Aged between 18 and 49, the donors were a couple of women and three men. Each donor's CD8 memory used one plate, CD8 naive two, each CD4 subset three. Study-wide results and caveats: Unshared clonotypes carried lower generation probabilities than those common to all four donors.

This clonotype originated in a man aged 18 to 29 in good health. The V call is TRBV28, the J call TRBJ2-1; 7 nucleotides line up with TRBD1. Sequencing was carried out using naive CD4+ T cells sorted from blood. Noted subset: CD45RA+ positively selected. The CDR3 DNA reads TGTGCCAGCAGACCGACAGGGTTATTATCCTACAATGAGCAGTTCTTC. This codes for CASRPTGLLSYNEQFF.